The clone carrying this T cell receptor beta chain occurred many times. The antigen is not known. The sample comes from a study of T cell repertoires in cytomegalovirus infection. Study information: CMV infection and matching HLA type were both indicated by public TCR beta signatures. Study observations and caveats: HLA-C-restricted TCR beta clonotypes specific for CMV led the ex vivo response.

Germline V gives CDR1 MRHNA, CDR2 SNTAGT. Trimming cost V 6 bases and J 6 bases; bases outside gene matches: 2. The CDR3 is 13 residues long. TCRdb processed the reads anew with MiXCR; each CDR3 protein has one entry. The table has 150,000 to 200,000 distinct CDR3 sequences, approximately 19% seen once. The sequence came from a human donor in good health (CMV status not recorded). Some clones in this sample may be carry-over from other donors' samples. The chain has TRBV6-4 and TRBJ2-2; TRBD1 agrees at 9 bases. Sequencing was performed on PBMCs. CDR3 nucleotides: TGTGCCAGCAGCGACAGGGGGGCCGGGGAGCTGTTTTTT. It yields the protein CASSDRGAGELFF.